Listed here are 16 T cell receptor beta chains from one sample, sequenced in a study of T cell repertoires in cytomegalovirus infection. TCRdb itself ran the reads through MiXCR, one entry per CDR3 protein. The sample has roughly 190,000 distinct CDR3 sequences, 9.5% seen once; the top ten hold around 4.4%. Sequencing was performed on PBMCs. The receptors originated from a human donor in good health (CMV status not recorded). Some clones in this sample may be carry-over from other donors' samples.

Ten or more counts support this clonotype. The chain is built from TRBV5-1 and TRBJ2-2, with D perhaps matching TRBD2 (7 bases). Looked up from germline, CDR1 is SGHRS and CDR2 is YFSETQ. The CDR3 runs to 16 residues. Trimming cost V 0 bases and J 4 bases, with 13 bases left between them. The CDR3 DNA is TGCGCCAGCAGCTTGGATGGGGGGGCATCCACCGGGGAGCTGTTTTTT. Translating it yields CASSLDGGASTGELFF.

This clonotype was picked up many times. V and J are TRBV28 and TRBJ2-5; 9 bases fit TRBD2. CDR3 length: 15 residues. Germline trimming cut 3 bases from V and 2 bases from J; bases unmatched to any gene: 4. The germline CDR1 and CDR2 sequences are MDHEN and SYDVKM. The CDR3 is CASSFSGGHQETQYF. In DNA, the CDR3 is TGTGCCAGCAGTTTCAGCGGGGGGCATCAAGAGACCCAGTACTTC.

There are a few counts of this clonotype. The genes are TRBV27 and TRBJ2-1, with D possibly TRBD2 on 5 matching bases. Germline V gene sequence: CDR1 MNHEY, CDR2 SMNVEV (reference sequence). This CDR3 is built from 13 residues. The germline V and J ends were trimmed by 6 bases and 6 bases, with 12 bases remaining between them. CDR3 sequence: CASRAGVANEQFF. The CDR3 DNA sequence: TGTGCCAGCAGAGCCGGGGTGGCCAATGAGCAGTTCTTC.

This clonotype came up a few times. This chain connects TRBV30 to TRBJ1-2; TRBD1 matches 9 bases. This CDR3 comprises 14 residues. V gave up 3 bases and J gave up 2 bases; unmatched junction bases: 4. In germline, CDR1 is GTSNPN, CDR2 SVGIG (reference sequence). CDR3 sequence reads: CAWSPGQGNYGYTF. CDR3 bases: TGTGCCTGGAGCCCCGGACAGGGGAACTATGGCTACACCTTC.

CDR3 bases: TGCAGTGCGGAGGGATACGGGGGGGCCGGTACAGATACGCAGTATTTT. It specifies CSAEGYGGAGTDTQYF. The chain employs TRBV20-1 and TRBJ2-3; 8 nucleotides line up with TRBD2. CDR1 and CDR2 (germline): DFQATT, SNEGSKA (reference sequence). V gave up 6 bases and J gave up 3 bases; unmatched junction bases: 14. The CDR3 loop spans 16 amino acids.

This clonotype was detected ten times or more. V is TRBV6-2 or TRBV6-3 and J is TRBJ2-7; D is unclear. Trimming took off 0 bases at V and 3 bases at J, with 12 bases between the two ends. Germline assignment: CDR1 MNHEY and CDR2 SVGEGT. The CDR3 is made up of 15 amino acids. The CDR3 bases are TGTGCCAGCAGTTACTCGGGTCCAGCCCACTACGAGCAGTACTTC. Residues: CASSYSGPAHYEQYF.

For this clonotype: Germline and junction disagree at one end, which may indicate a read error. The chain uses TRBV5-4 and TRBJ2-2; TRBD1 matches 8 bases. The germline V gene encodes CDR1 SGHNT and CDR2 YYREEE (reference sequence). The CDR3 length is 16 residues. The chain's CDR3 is CASSSGQGRGTGELVF. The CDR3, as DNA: TGTGCCAGCAGCTCTGGACAGGGTCGGGGCACCGGGGAGCTGGTTTTT.

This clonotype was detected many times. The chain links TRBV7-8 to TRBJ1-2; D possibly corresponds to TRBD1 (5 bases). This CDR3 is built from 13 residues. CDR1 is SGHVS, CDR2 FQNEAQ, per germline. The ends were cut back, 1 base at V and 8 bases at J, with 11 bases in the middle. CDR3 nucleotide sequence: TGTGCCAGCAGCTTAGGGGGCGGGAGGGGCTACACCTTC. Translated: CASSLGGGRGYTF.

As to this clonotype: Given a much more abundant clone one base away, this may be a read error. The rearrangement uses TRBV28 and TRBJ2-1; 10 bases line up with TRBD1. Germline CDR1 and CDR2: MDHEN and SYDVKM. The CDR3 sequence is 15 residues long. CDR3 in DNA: TGTGCCAGCAGCCACAGACAGGGGGCTGACAATGAGCGGTTCTTC. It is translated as CASSHRQGADNERFF.

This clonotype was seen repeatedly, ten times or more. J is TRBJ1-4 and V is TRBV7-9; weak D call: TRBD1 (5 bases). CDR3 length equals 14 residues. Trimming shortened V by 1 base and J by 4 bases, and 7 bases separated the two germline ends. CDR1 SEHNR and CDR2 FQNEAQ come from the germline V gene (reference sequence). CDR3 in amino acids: CASSLGDGNEKLFF. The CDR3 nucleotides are TGTGCCAGCAGCTTAGGGGACGGTAATGAAAAACTGTTTTTT.

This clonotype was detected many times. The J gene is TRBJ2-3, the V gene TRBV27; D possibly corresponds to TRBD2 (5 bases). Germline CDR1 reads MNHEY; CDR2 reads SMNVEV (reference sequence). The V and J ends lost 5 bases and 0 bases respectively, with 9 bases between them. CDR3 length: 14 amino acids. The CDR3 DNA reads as TGTGCCAGCAGTACAACGGGGAGCACAGATACGCAGTATTTT. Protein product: CASSTTGSTDTQYF.

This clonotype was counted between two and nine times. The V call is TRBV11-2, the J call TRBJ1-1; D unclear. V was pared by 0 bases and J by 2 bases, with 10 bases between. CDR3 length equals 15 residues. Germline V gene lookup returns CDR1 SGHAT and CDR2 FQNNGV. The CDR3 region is CASSLEAGDNTEAFF. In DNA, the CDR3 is TGTGCCAGCAGCTTAGAGGCCGGGGATAACACTGAAGCTTTCTTT.

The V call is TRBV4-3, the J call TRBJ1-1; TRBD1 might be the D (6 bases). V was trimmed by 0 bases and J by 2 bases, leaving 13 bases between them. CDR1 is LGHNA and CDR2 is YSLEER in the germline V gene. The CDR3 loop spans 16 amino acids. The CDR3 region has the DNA TGCGCCAGCAGCCAAGAAACAGGGACCCTCAACACTGAAGCTTTCTTT. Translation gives CASSQETGTLNTEAFF.

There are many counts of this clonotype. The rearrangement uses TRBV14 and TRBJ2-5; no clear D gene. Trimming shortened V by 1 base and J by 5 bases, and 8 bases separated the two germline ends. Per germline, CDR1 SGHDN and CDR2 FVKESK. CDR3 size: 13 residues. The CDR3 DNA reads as TGTGCCAGCAGCCAAGGGTTCATGGAGACCCAGTACTTC. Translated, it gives CASSQGFMETQYF.

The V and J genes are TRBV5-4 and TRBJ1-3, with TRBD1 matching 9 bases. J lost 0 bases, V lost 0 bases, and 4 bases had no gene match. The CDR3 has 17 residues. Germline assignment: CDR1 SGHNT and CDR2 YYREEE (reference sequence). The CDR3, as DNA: TGTGCCAGCAGCTTGGGGGTGACAGGGGGCTCTGGAAACACCATATATTTT. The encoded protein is CASSLGVTGGSGNTIYF.

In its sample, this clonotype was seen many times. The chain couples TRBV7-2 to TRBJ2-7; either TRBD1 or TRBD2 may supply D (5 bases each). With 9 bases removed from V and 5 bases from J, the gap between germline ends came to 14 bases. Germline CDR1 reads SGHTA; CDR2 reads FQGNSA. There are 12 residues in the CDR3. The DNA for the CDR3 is TGTGCCAGTGTGGGGGTAATCGACGAGCAGTACTTC. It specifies CASVGVIDEQYF.